A selection of T cell receptor beta chains follows, all from one sample in a study of T-cell reconstitution after alpha-beta-depleted transplantation in children. MiXCR, run by TCRdb on the PCR reads, gives a single entry per CDR3 protein. The repertoire holds approximately 980,000 distinct CDR3 sequences, with roughly 29% as singletons. This sample comprised PBMCs, mostly from graft donor cells, obtained 360 days after TCRalphabeta/CD19-depleted stem cell transplant. These receptors were obtained from a boy in the first two years of life who had a stem cell transplant for SCID, so the T cells may come from the graft donor. Each CDR3 is given with its conserved first and last residue. D genes are given only for firm matches. Not every row has a clone size; where given, it reads once, few, many or a size class.

few	TRBV12-3/TRBV12-4	TRBJ1-2	TRBD1	CASSDRVGGYTF	TGTGCCAGCAGTGACAGGGTGGGAGGCTACACCTTC
.	TRBV12-3/TRBV12-4	TRBJ2-1	.	CASSLSRVYEQFF	TGTGCCAGCAGTTTAAGCAGGGTGTATGAGCAGTTCTTC
.	TRBV10-3	TRBJ1-2	.	CAIRESGINYGYTF	TGTGCCATCAGGGAATCCGGGATTAACTATGGCTACACCTTC
.	TRBV28	TRBJ1-3	TRBD1	CASINRGHLTGNTIYF	TGTGCCAGCATCAACAGGGGGCATCTTACTGGAAACACCATATATTTT
.	TRBV2	TRBJ1-3	TRBD1	CASSNRGFSGNTIYF	TGTGCCAGCAGCAACAGGGGATTCTCTGGAAACACCATATATTTT
few	TRBV7-6	TRBJ1-1	.	CASPRQNTEAFF	TGTGCCAGCCCTCGTCAGAACACTGAAGCTTTCTTT
many	TRBV7-9	TRBJ2-7	.	CASSLVDYEQYF	TGTGCCAGCAGCTTGGTGGACTACGAGCAGTACTTC
few	TRBV29-1	TRBJ2-3	.	CSVGGPFTDTQYF	TGCAGCGTTGGAGGCCCCTTCACAGATACGCAGTATTTT
.	TRBV11-1	TRBJ2-3	.	CASSLYASTDTQYF	TGTGCCAGCAGCCTCTACGCATCCACAGATACGCAGTATTTT
.	TRBV20-1	TRBJ2-3	.	CSARDRMGADTQYF	TGCAGTGCTAGAGATCGGATGGGGGCAGATACGCAGTATTTT
few	TRBV12-3/TRBV12-4	TRBJ1-3	.	CASSLRGAQAGNTIYF	TGTGCCAGCAGTTTGAGGGGGGCGCAGGCTGGAAACACCATATATTTT
.	TRBV6-2/TRBV6-3	TRBJ1-1	.	CASTPRQGGVMNTEAFF	TGTGCCAGCACCCCTCGGCAGGGTGGGGTTATGAACACTGAAGCTTTCTTT
.	TRBV28	TRBJ1-2	.	CASSFPNYGYTF	TGTGCCAGCAGTTTCCCTAACTATGGCTACACCTTC
.	TRBV20-1	TRBJ1-5	.	CSARGAGGNSNQPQHF	TGCAGTGCTAGAGGAGCTGGGGGCAATAGCAATCAGCCCCAGCATTTT
few	TRBV4-1	TRBJ2-7	.	CASSQGRRVFSEQYF	TGCGCCAGCAGCCAAGGACGCAGGGTATTCTCCGAGCAGTACTTC
.	TRBV6-6	TRBJ1-1	.	CASLIRDTEAFF	TGTGCCAGCCTTATCCGGGACACCGAAGCTTTCTTT
few	TRBV20-1	TRBJ1-2	TRBD1	CSAAPGGNYGYTF	TGCAGTGCTGCTCCAGGGGGAAACTATGGCTACACCTTC
few	TRBV20-1	TRBJ2-5	TRBD2	CSAKRGGLRRVTETQYF	TGCAGTGCCAAGCGGGGGGGCCTTCGACGAGTCACAGAGACCCAGTACTTC